These 17 T cell receptor beta chains were sequenced from one sample in a study of CD8 T cells in Susac syndrome. After extraction with the RNeasy kit, about 0.45 to 1 ug of the RNA was reverse transcribed using random hexamers. TCRdb re-called the immunoSEQ multiplex PCR reads with MiXCR, one entry per CDR3 protein. The sample has about 150,000 distinct CDR3 sequences, roughly 95% seen once; the top ten hold roughly 0.15%. The sample comprised CD8+ T cells from PBMCs. The receptors were gathered from a human donor with multiple sclerosis.

This sequence joins TRBV2 and TRBJ2-5; the D gene is possibly TRBD2 (6 bases). V gave up 7 bases and J gave up 5 bases, with 8 bases separating them. This CDR3 region has 11 residues. CDR1 SNHLY and CDR2 FYNNEI come from the germline V gene. CDR3 amino acids: CASTRGETQYF. The CDR3 coding sequence is TGTGCCAGCACCCGGGGGGAGACCCAGTACTTC.

The sample holds one count of this clonotype. The rearrangement joins TRBV12-5 to TRBJ2-7; 7 bases map to TRBD1. This CDR3 has 14 amino acids. Germline CDR1 and CDR2: LGHNT and FRNRAP. Germline trimming cut 5 bases from V and 6 bases from J; bases unmatched to any gene: 10. The CDR3: CASGRQGLTGEQYF. CDR3 sequence (DNA): TGTGCTAGTGGTAGACAGGGCCTTACGGGCGAGCAGTACTTC.

The genes are TRBV7-8 and TRBJ2-7; either TRBD1 or TRBD2 may fit D (6 bases each). This CDR3 has 14 residues. Looked up from germline, CDR1 is SGHVS and CDR2 is FQNEAQ. With 5 bases removed from V and 7 bases from J, the gap between germline ends came to 18 bases. The CDR3 spells CASSPRRDTKEQYF. CDR3 in DNA: TGTGCCAGCAGCCCACGGCGGGACACTAAGGAGCAGTACTTC.

The V and J genes are TRBV18 and TRBJ1-2; D is unclear. The germline V gene encodes CDR1 KGHSH and CDR2 LQKENI. V lost 2 bases and J lost 8, with 21 bases in between. The CDR3 length is 16 residues. In DNA, the CDR3 is TGTGCCAGCTCACCAGTATCCTACAGTAGGACTGACGGCTACACCTTC. This translates into CASSPVSYSRTDGYTF.

The chain couples TRBV2 to TRBJ2-7; D remains unclear. The length of the CDR3 is 14 residues. CDR1 and CDR2 (germline): SNHLY, FYNNEI. V lost 1 base, J lost 1 base, and 8 bases lay in between. In nucleotides, the CDR3 is TGTGCCAGCAGTGAAGAGGGCCTTTCCTACGAGCAGTACTTC. Encoded protein: CASSEEGLSYEQYF.

The chain uses TRBV2 and TRBJ2-3, with D possibly being TRBD1 (6 bases). The length of the CDR3 is 18 residues. Germline CDR1 is SNHLY and CDR2 is FYNNEI. Deletions cut 5 bases from V and 1 base from J, with 22 bases between. This CDR3 is CASSYNPEGDRRTDTQYF. CDR3 in DNA: TGTGCCAGCAGTTATAACCCCGAGGGGGACCGACGCACAGATACGCAGTATTTT.

The rearrangement joins TRBV4-1 to TRBJ1-5; possible D gene TRBD1, 6 bases. V lost 4 bases and J lost 7, with 20 bases in between. Germline V gene sequence: CDR1 MGHRA, CDR2 YSYEKL. This CDR3 has 16 residues. The CDR3, as DNA: TGCGCCAGCAGCCCGCGTGGGCAGGGGCCAGGGCAGCCCCAGCATTTT. This sequence encodes CASSPRGQGPGQPQHF.

The gene calls are TRBV25-1 and TRBJ2-1; D is ambiguous. Trimming took 3 bases from V and 8 from J, leaving 5 bases between them. In germline, CDR1 is MGHDK, CDR2 SYGVNS. The CDR3 has 11 residues. DNA for the CDR3: TGTGCCAGCAGTGATGGGGATGAGCAGTTCTTC. Protein product: CASSDGDEQFF.

The chain links TRBV11-2 to TRBJ2-7; perhaps TRBD1 as D (6 bases). V lost 5 bases and J lost 0, with 14 bases in between. Germline V gene lookup returns CDR1 SGHAT and CDR2 FQNNGV. This CDR3 contains 15 residues. The CDR3 nucleotides read TGTGCCAGCAGCCGATTAACAGGGATCTCCTACGAGCAGTACTTC. Protein product: CASSRLTGISYEQYF.

The chain links TRBV4-1 to TRBJ2-1, with 12 bases lining up with TRBD2. The V and J ends lost 0 bases and 7 bases, in that order; junction bases with no gene match: 4. Germline CDR1 MGHRA, CDR2 YSYEKL. The CDR3 contains 16 residues. CDR3: CASSQDRLAGGNEQFF. CDR3 DNA sequence: TGCGCCAGCAGCCAAGATCGCCTAGCGGGGGGGAATGAGCAGTTCTTC.

The V and J genes are TRBV5-1 and TRBJ2-3, with D possibly being TRBD2 (6 bases). Trimming removed 0 bases from V and 3 bases from J, with 11 bases in between. The CDR3 is 15 amino acids. Germline V gene lookup returns CDR1 SGHRS and CDR2 YFSETQ. CDR3 sequence (DNA): TGCGCCAGCAGCTTGGTCCCGGGGAGGACAGATACGCAGTATTTT. Its protein product is CASSLVPGRTDTQYF.

The chain combines TRBV15 with TRBJ2-4; D possibly corresponds to TRBD1 (5 bases). The ends were cut back, 7 bases at V and 8 bases at J, with 15 bases in the middle. The CDR3 has 13 residues. CDR1 and CDR2 from the germline V gene are LNHNV and YYDKDF (reference sequence). CDR3 amino acids: CATTQGIGYIQYF. CDR3 DNA sequence: TGTGCCACCACCCAGGGAATCGGCTACATTCAGTACTTC. Filled out from reference TRBV15 and TRBJ2-4, the complete variable domain reads DAMVIQNPRYQVTQFGKPVTLSCSQTLNHNVMYWYQQKSSQAPKLLFHYYDKDFNNEADTPDNFQSRRPNTSFCFLDIRSPGLGDTAMYLCATTQGIGYIQYFGAGTRLSVL.

The chain carries TRBV12-5 and TRBJ2-7; D is uncertain. The germline V gene encodes CDR1 LGHNT and CDR2 FRNRAP. The CDR3 consists of 13 residues. V was pared by 1 base and J by 0 bases, with 4 bases between. CDR3 sequence reads: CASGLGASYEQYV. Written as DNA, the CDR3 is TGTGCTAGTGGTTTGGGCGCCTCCTACGAGCAGTACGTC.

This clonotype was seen a few times. This chain uses TRBV19 with TRBJ1-2; a possible D gene is TRBD1 (5 bases). In germline, CDR1 is LNHDA, CDR2 SQIVND (reference sequence). Trimming took 5 bases from V and 5 from J, leaving 6 bases between them. The CDR3 is made up of 11 amino acids. CDR3 nucleotide sequence: TGTGCCAGTAGTCCAGGGTATGGCTACACCTTC. Protein sequence: CASSPGYGYTF.

The rearrangement joins TRBV27 to TRBJ2-3; D remains unclear. V was trimmed by 5 bases and J by 6 bases, leaving 12 bases between them. The CDR3 has 13 amino acids. CDR1 is MNHEY and CDR2 is SMNVEV in the germline V gene (reference sequence). The CDR3 DNA reads TGTGCCAGCAGTACATGGGCCCCGGATACGCAGTATTTT. Its translation: CASSTWAPDTQYF.

V is TRBV3-1 and J is TRBJ2-5, with D hard to call. CDR3 size: 14 residues. The germline V and J ends were trimmed by 5 bases and 2 bases, with 12 bases remaining between them. Germline-derived CDR1 and CDR2 are LGHDT and YNNKEL (reference sequence). The CDR3 sequence is CASSGALEQETQYF. The CDR3 nucleotides read TGTGCCAGCAGCGGAGCACTCGAGCAAGAGACCCAGTACTTC.

This clonotype was counted a single time. The rearrangement uses TRBV27 and TRBJ2-3; TRBD2 is a possible D gene (6 bases). Germline V lookup: CDR1 MNHEY, CDR2 SMNVEV (reference sequence). The CDR3 contains 14 residues. V gave up 4 bases and J gave up 6 bases, with 14 bases separating them. CDR3 loop: CASSSRRDVDTQYF. CDR3 DNA sequence: TGTGCCAGCAGTTCACGGAGGGACGTCGATACGCAGTATTTT.